The 31 T cell receptor beta chains given below trace back to one sample, sequenced in a study of blood T cell repertoires in COVID-19. Measured with immunoSEQ multiplex PCR; TCRdb has only the in-frame clones, and not every one. The top ten hold 15% to 20% of the sample, which has more than 80,000 clones, just under 80% seen once. The sequencing sample was made of peripheral blood. Receptors originate from a human donor in a cohort sampled during active COVID-19.

The V call is TRBV5-1, the J call TRBJ1-5; D is ambiguous. The CDR3 is made up of 14 amino acids. Trimming stripped 0 bases from V and 10 bases from J, with 14 bases between. Germline V CDR1 and CDR2: SGHRS, YFSETQ. CDR3 sequence (DNA): TGCGCCAGCAGCTTGGCGGGAGGGTTCGATCCCCAGCATTTT. Protein sequence: CASSLAGGFDPQHF.

For the CDR3, the DNA is TGCGCCAGCAGCTTTTACGGGGGCACCGGGGAGCTGTTTTTT. Translation gives CASSFYGGTGELFF. The chain combines TRBV5-1 with TRBJ2-2; D is perhaps TRBD2 (6 bases). Trimming removed 2 bases at V and 4 bases at J, with 9 bases between. The CDR3 is 14 amino acids. CDR1 is SGHRS, CDR2 YFSETQ, per germline.

CDR3 nucleotide sequence: TGTGCCACCAGCAGACAAAGCGGGGGACGGGCAGAGACCCAGTACTTC. This sequence encodes CATSRQSGGRAETQYF. The rearrangement links TRBV15 to TRBJ2-5; 8 nucleotides agree with TRBD2. This CDR3 contains 16 residues. Germline values: CDR1 LNHNV, CDR2 YYDKDF (reference sequence). With 2 bases clipped from V and 4 bases from J, the junction kept 9 bases outside the gene matches.

The chain combines TRBV9 with TRBJ1-5, with 8 bases fitting TRBD1. Losses at the gene ends were 0 bases for V and 5 bases for J; bases not matched to a gene: 4. Germline CDR1 and CDR2: SGDLS and YYNGEE. The CDR3 length is 15 residues. In DNA form, the CDR3 reads TGTGCCAGCAGCGTAGGCCAGGGACAGGATCAGCCCCAGCATTTT. This gives the protein CASSVGQGQDQPQHF.

The gene calls are TRBV7-2 and TRBJ2-1; 9 bases line up with TRBD2. Losses at the gene ends were 2 bases for V and 2 bases for J; bases not matched to a gene: 4. From germline, CDR1 is SGHTA and CDR2 FQGNSA. This CDR3 is built from 16 residues. For the CDR3, the DNA is TGTGCCAGCAGCTTATTGGGCGGGGGGGCCTACAATGAGCAGTTCTTC. This translates into CASSLLGGGAYNEQFF.

The chain carries TRBV6-2 or TRBV6-3 and TRBJ2-1, with 7 nucleotides matching TRBD2. Germline V gene sequence: CDR1 MNHEY, CDR2 SVGEGT. The CDR3 runs to 15 residues. Losses at the gene ends were 1 base for V and 4 bases for J; bases not matched to a gene: 4. The CDR3 here is CASSYFGRNYNEQFF. The CDR3, as DNA: TGTGCCAGCAGTTACTTCGGGAGGAATTACAATGAGCAGTTCTTC.

This clone was observed once. The rearrangement joins TRBV6-5 to TRBJ1-2; 10 bases agree with TRBD1. In germline, CDR1 is MNHEY, CDR2 SVGAGI. J lost 8 bases, V lost 6 bases, and 6 bases had no gene match. This CDR3 region has 13 residues. CDR3 loop: CASRRQGARGYTF. The CDR3 DNA sequence: TGTGCCAGCAGACGACAGGGGGCGCGAGGCTACACCTTC.

The genes are TRBV11-3 and TRBJ1-1; TRBD1 aligns across 7 bases. Looked up from germline, CDR1 is SGHNT and CDR2 is YENEEA. This CDR3 is 14 amino acids long. Trimming at V came to 3 bases and at J to 1 base, leaving 2 bases not matched to a gene. CDR3 amino acids: CASSLTGRNTEAFF. The CDR3 nucleotides read TGTGCCAGCAGCTTGACAGGGCGGAACACTGAAGCTTTCTTT.

The chain links TRBV28 to TRBJ1-2; possibly TRBD1 for D (5 bases). The V and J ends lost 7 bases and 8 bases respectively, with 14 bases between them. Germline CDR1 is MDHEN and CDR2 is SYDVKM. The CDR3 has 12 residues. The CDR3 sequence: CASISWGSGYTF. For the CDR3, the DNA is TGTGCCAGCATCTCCTGGGGCAGCGGCTACACCTTC.

This sequence joins TRBV5-1 and TRBJ2-1; D gene ambiguous. V was clipped by 1 base and J by 8 bases, with 7 bases between them. The CDR3 totals 12 residues. Germline V lookup: CDR1 SGHRS, CDR2 YFSETQ. CDR3 bases: TGCGCCAGCAGCTTGAATTCGTATGAGCAGTTCTTC. Translation gives CASSLNSYEQFF.

The J gene is TRBJ2-3, the V gene TRBV7-3; 7 positions match TRBD2. Germline V gene sequence: CDR1 SGHTA, CDR2 FQGTGA. The CDR3 totals 17 residues. The V gene end was trimmed by 5 bases and the J gene end by 0 bases; junction bases not matched to a gene: 11. The chain's CDR3 is CASSPLVGSGSTDTQYF. In DNA form, the CDR3 reads TGTGCCAGCAGCCCCCTCGTGGGTAGCGGGAGCACAGATACGCAGTATTTT.

The chain employs TRBV2 and TRBJ1-2, with D possibly TRBD1 on 6 matching bases. The CDR3 runs 14 residues. The V end was cut by 1 base, the J end by 4 bases, with 10 bases between. Germline V gene data show CDR1 as SNHLY and CDR2 as FYNNEI. For the CDR3, the DNA is TGTGCCAGCAGTGAAGTACAGGGCACCTATGGCTACACCTTC. It yields the protein CASSEVQGTYGYTF.

This rearrangement joins TRBV7-2 to TRBJ2-5; 10 nucleotides align to TRBD2. The germline V gene has CDR1 SGHTA and CDR2 FQGNSA. The CDR3 has 13 residues. J lost 2 bases, V lost 8 bases, and 2 bases had no gene match. CDR3 residues: CASRTSGQETQYF. The CDR3, as DNA: TGTGCCAGCCGGACTAGCGGACAAGAGACCCAGTACTTC. Looking up the rest from reference TRBV7-2 and TRBJ2-5 gives the full variable domain: GAGVSQSPSNKVTEKGKDVELRCDPISGHTALYWYRQSLGQGLEFLIYFQGNSAPDKSGLPSDRFSAERTGGSVSTLTIQRTQQEDSAVYLCASRTSGQETQYFGPGTRLLVL.

This chain connects TRBV24-1 to TRBJ1-5; D is undetermined. Looked up from germline, CDR1 is KGHDR and CDR2 is SFDVKD. V lost 6 bases and J 1 base, leaving 9 bases between the germline ends. The CDR3 extends over 14 amino acids. The CDR3 spells CATSTGSSNQPQHF. The CDR3 DNA reads as TGTGCCACCAGTACCGGGTCGAGCAATCAGCCCCAGCATTTT.

The chain uses TRBV19 and TRBJ2-6, with D possibly being TRBD1 (6 bases). The V and J ends lost 6 bases and 1 base respectively, with 16 bases between them. This CDR3 is 17 amino acids long. Germline V gene data show CDR1 as LNHDA and CDR2 as SQIVND (reference sequence). This CDR3 reads CASRIWDTRSGANVLTF. CDR3 DNA: TGTGCCAGTAGGATTTGGGACACACGATCTGGGGCCAACGTCCTGACTTTC.

This chain links TRBV18 with TRBJ2-7; the D gene is possibly TRBD1 (6 bases). V was trimmed by 3 bases and J by 3 bases, leaving 6 bases between them. CDR3 length: 12 amino acids. In germline, CDR1 is KGHSH, CDR2 LQKENI. Here the CDR3 reads CASSPDSYEQYF. The CDR3, as DNA: TGTGCCAGCTCACCGGACAGCTACGAGCAGTACTTC.

The gene calls are TRBV7-6 and TRBJ2-2; D is perhaps TRBD2 (6 bases). In germline, CDR1 is SGHVS, CDR2 FNYEAQ. V was cut by 7 bases and J by 7 bases, with 22 bases left in between. The CDR3 spans 16 residues. The CDR3 region has the DNA TGTGCCAGCACCGTCGGCCCACCGGGAGTGGGCGGGGAGCTGTTTTTT. Amino acid sequence: CASTVGPPGVGGELFF. Together with reference TRBV7-6 and TRBJ2-2, the CDR3 gives the full variable domain: GAGVSQSPRYKVTKRGQDVALRCDPISGHVSLYWYRQALGQGPEFLTYFNYEAQQDKSGLPNDRFSAERPEGSISTLTIQRTEQRDSAMYRCASTVGPPGVGGELFFGEGSRLTVL.

The chain joins TRBV6-5 to TRBJ2-7, with D perhaps TRBD1 (5 bases). Germline V gives CDR1 MNHEY, CDR2 SVGAGI. V was trimmed by 6 bases and J by 1 base, leaving 7 bases between them. This CDR3 has 12 amino acids. The CDR3 region has the DNA TGTGCCAGCAGCCGACAGTCCTACGAGCAGTACTTC. This encodes CASSRQSYEQYF.

The rearrangement links TRBV28 to TRBJ2-7, with TRBD2 as a possible D gene (6 bases). Germline loops: CDR1 MDHEN, CDR2 SYDVKM. The CDR3 contains 13 residues. V gave up 10 bases and J gave up 0 bases, with 13 bases separating them. CDR3 sequence (DNA): TGTGCCACCGGGACTTATAGCTCCTACGAGCAGTACTTC. Protein sequence: CATGTYSSYEQYF.

V is TRBV28 and J is TRBJ1-6; TRBD1 agrees at 7 bases. Per the germline V gene, CDR1 is MDHEN and CDR2 is SYDVKM. The length of the CDR3 is 14 residues. V lost 5 bases to trimming and J lost 6 bases; unmatched junction nucleotides: 4. DNA of the CDR3: TGTGCCAGCAGTGCCGGGACAGCTAATTCACCCCTCCACTTT. Translating gives CASSAGTANSPLHF.

The sample holds one count of this clone. V is TRBV9 and J is TRBJ2-7, with D uncertain. CDR3 length equals 11 residues. The germline V gene encodes CDR1 SGDLS and CDR2 YYNGEE. With 3 bases removed from V and 4 bases from J, the gap between germline ends came to 5 bases. CDR3 sequence reads: CASSAKYEQYF. CDR3 nucleotide sequence: TGTGCCAGCAGCGCCAAATACGAGCAGTACTTC.

This rearrangement joins TRBV6-5 to TRBJ1-2; the match to TRBD1 covers 7 bases. The germline V gene encodes CDR1 MNHEY and CDR2 SVGAGI. With V trimmed by 5 bases and J by 2 bases, 2 bases remained unmatched. The CDR3 runs to 13 residues. The CDR3 bases are TGTGCCAGCAGTACCAGGGGGAACTATGGCTACACCTTC. Protein sequence: CASSTRGNYGYTF.

About this clone itself: An end of the junction differs from the germline gene, which may be a read error. The CDR3 loop reads CASSRDRVSYNEQFF. CDR3 bases: TGTGCTAGCAGCCGAGACAGGGTCTCCTACAATGAGCAGTTCTTC. The gene calls are TRBV7-7 and TRBJ2-1, with 7 positions matching TRBD1. CDR1 and CDR2 (germline): SSHAT, FNYEAQ (reference sequence). CDR3 length equals 15 residues.

CDR3 residues: CASRGTTPSTDTQYF. The CDR3 region has the DNA TGTGCCAGCAGGGGGACTACTCCTAGCACAGATACGCAGTATTTT. The V gene is TRBV28, the J gene TRBJ2-3, with 7 bases that match TRBD2. From germline, CDR1 is MDHEN and CDR2 SYDVKM. This CDR3 contains 15 residues. After removal of 6 bases from V and 0 bases from J, the junction contained 6 bases not matched to a gene.

CDR3 loop: CASHASGGYNEQFF. CDR3 DNA: TGCGCCAGCCACGCTAGCGGGGGCTACAATGAGCAGTTCTTC. The rearrangement links TRBV5-1 to TRBJ2-1; TRBD2 matches at 10 bases. The V and J ends lost 7 bases and 3 bases, in that order; junction bases with no gene match: 4. The CDR3 is made up of 14 amino acids. CDR1 SGHRS and CDR2 YFSETQ come from the germline V gene.

The V gene is TRBV6-5, the J gene TRBJ2-1, with D possibly TRBD2 on 6 matching bases. The germline V gene encodes CDR1 MNHEY and CDR2 SVGAGI. This CDR3 contains 15 residues. V lost 2 bases to trimming and J lost 9 bases, with 17 bases between them. The CDR3 is CASSYEVGRRGEQFF. CDR3 DNA sequence: TGTGCCAGCAGTTACGAAGTCGGGAGAAGGGGTGAGCAGTTCTTC.

The chain employs TRBV4-1 and TRBJ2-1, with 8 bases lining up with TRBD2. CDR3 length equals 16 residues. The V gene's germline CDR1 is MGHRA and CDR2 YSYEKL. J was trimmed by 0 bases and V by 0 bases; bases with no gene match: 1. The CDR3 DNA is TGCGCCAGCAGCCAAGATCGGGGGGGCTCCTACAATGAGCAGTTCTTC. The encoded protein is CASSQDRGGSYNEQFF.

With regard to this clone: One junction end disagrees with the germline gene, perhaps due to a read error. The rearrangement links TRBV15 to TRBJ2-2, with TRBD2 identical over 7 bases. The CDR3 loop spans 10 amino acids. Germline V lookup: CDR1 LNHNV, CDR2 YYDKDF (reference sequence). DNA for the CDR3: TGTGCCACCAGCAGTCATGGGGGAGGGTTT. Translating gives CATSSHGGGF.

The chain links TRBV29-1 to TRBJ1-2; no reliable D call. V shed 5 bases and J shed 7 bases, with 14 bases lying between them. Germline V gene sequence: CDR1 SQVTM, CDR2 ANQGSEA. The CDR3 extends over 12 amino acids. CDR3 nucleotides: TGCAGCGTTATGCCCTGGGAGGGTGGCTACACCTTC. It is translated as CSVMPWEGGYTF.

This clone occurred once. In DNA, the CDR3 is TGCGCCAGCAGCCAAGATCGGGGGTTTTTTAACACTGAAGCTTTCTTT. This gives the protein CASSQDRGFFNTEAFF. J is TRBJ1-1 and V is TRBV4-1; a possible D gene is TRBD1 (5 bases). Trimming left V 0 bases short and J 2 bases short, with 13 bases between. CDR1 and CDR2 from the germline V gene are MGHRA and YSYEKL. The CDR3 runs 16 residues.

V and J are TRBV19 and TRBJ1-1; 9 nucleotides match TRBD1. The CDR3 extends over 15 amino acids. Germline V gives CDR1 LNHDA, CDR2 SQIVND (reference sequence). V shed 5 bases and J 5 bases; nucleotides not matched to a gene: 9. The CDR3: CASSEQTGGRTEAFF. The DNA of the CDR3 is TGTGCCAGTAGTGAACAGACAGGGGGAAGAACTGAAGCTTTCTTT.